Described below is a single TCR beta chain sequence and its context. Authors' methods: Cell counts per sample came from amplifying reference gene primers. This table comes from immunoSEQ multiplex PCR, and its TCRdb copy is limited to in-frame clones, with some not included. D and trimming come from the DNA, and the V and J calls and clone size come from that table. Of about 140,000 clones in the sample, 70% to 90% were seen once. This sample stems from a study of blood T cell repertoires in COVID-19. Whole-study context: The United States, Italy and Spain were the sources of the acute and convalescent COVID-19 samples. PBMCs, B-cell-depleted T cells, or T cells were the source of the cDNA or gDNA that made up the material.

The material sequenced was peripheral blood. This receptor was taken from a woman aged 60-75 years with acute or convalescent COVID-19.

The chain's CDR3 is CASSLRSQGQPQHF. CDR3 in DNA: TGTGCCAGCAGTTTACGGTCCCAGGGGCAGCCCCAGCATTTT. The rearrangement joins TRBV27 to TRBJ1-5; tentatively, D is TRBD1 (6 bases). The CDR3 consists of 14 residues. V was clipped by 2 bases and J by 7 bases, with 12 bases between them. Germline values: CDR1 MNHEY, CDR2 SMNVEV (reference sequence).